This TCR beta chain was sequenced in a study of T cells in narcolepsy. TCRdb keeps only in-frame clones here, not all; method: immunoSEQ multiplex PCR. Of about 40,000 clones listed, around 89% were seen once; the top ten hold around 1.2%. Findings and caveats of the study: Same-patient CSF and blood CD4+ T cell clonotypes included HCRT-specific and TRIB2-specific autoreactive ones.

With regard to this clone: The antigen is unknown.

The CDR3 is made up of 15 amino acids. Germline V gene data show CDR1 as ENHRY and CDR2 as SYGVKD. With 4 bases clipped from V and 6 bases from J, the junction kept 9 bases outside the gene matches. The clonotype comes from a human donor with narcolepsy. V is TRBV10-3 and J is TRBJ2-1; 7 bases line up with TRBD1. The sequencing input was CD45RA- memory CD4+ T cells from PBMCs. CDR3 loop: CAISGNRGPSNEQFF. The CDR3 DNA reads TGTGCCATCAGTGGGAACAGGGGCCCGTCCAATGAGCAGTTCTTC.